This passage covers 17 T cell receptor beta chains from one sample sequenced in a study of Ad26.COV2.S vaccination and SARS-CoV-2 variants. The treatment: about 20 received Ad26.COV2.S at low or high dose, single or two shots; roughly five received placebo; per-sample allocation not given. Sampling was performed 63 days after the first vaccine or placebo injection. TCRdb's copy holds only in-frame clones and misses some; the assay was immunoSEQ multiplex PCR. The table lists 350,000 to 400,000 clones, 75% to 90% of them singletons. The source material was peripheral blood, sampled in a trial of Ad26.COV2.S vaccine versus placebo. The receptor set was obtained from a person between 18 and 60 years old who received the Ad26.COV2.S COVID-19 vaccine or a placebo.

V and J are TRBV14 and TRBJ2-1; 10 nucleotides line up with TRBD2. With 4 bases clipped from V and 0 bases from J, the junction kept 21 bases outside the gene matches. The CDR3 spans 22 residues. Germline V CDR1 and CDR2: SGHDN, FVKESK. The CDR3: CASSRGTSSGGLPRSSYNEQFF. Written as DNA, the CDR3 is TGTGCCAGCAGCCGCGGAACATCTAGCGGGGGCCTACCTAGGAGCTCCTACAATGAGCAGTTCTTC.

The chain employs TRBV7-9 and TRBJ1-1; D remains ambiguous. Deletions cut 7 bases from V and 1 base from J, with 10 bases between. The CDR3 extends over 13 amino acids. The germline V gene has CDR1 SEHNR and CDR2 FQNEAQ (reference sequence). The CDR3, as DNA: TGTGCCAGCACACTACGTTCGAACACTGAAGCTTTCTTT. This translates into CASTLRSNTEAFF.

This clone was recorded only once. The DNA for the CDR3 is TGTGCCAGCAGCTTAGACCGTCAGGGGACCGAGCAGTACTTC. Amino acid sequence: CASSLDRQGTEQYF. The rearrangement joins TRBV11-2 to TRBJ2-7; TRBD1 might be the D (6 bases). The CDR3 consists of 14 residues. In germline, CDR1 is SGHAT, CDR2 FQNNGV. The germline V and J ends were trimmed by 0 bases and 6 bases, with 12 bases remaining between them.

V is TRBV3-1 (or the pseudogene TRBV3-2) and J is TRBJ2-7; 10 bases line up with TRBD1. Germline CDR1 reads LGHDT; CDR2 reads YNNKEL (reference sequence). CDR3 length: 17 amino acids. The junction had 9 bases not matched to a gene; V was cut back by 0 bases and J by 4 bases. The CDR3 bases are TGTGCCAGCAGCCAAGATAGGGGGGACAGGGGACGTTACGAGCAGTACTTC. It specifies CASSQDRGDRGRYEQYF.

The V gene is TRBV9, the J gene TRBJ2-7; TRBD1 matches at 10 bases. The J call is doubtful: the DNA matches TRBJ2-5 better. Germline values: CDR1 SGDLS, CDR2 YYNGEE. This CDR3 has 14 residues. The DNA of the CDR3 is TGTGCCAGCAGCGCCCACCGGGACAGGGGGACCCAGTACTTC. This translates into CASSAHRDRGTQYF.

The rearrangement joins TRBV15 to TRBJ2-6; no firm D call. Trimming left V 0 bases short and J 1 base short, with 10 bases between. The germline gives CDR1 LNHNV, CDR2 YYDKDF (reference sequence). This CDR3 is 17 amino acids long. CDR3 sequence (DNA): TGTGCCACCAGCAGAGATAGGAGTGTGTCTGGGGCCAACGTCCTGACTTTC. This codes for CATSRDRSVSGANVLTF. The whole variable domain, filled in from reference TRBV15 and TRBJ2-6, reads DAMVIQNPRYQVTQFGKPVTLSCSQTLNHNVMYWYQQKSSQAPKLLFHYYDKDFNNEADTPDNFQSRRPNTSFCFLDIRSPGLGDTAMYLCATSRDRSVSGANVLTFGAGSRLTVL.

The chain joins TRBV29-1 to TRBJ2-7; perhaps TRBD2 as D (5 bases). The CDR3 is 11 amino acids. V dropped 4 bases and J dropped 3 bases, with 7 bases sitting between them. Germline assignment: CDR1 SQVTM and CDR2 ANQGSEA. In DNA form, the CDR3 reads TGCAGCGTTGTTGAGGGCTACGAGCAGTACTTC. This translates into CSVVEGYEQYF.

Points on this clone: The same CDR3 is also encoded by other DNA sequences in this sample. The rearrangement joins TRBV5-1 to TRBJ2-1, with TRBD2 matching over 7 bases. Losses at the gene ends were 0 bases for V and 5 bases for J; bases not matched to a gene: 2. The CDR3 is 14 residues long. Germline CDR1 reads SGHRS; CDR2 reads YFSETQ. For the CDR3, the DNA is TGCGCCAGCAGCTTGGCCGCGGGGGACAATGAGCAGTTCTTC. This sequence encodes CASSLAAGDNEQFF. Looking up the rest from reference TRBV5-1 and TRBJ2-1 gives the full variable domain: KAGVTQTPRYLIKTRGQQVTLSCSPISGHRSVSWYQQTPGQGLQFLFEYFSETQRNKGNFPGRFSGRQFSNSRSEMNVSTLELGDSALYLCASSLAAGDNEQFFGPGTRLTVL.

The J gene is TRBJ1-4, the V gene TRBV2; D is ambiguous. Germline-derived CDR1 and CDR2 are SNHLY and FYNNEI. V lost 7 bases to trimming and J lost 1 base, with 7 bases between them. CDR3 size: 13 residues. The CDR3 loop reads CASNGETNEKLFF. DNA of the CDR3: TGTGCCAGCAATGGAGAAACTAATGAAAAACTGTTTTTT.

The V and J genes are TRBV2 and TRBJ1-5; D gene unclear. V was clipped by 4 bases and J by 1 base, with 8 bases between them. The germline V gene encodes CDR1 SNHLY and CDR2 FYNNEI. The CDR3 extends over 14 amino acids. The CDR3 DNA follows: TGTGCCAGCAGTGCACGGGTAAGCAATCAGCCCCAGCATTTT. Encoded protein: CASSARVSNQPQHF.

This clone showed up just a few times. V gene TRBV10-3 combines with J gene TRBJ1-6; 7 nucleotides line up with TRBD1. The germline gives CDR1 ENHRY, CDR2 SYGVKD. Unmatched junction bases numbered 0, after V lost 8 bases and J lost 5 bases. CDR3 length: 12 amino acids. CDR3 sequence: CAIGTDNSPLHF. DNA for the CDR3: TGTGCCATCGGGACAGATAATTCACCCCTCCACTTT.

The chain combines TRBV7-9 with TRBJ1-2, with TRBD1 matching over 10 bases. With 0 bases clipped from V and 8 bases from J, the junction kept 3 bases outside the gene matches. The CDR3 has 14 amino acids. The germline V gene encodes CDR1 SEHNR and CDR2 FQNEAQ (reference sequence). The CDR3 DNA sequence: TGTGCCAGCAGCTTAGCGGGGACAGGGGTCGGCTACACCTTC. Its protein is CASSLAGTGVGYTF.

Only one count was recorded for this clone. The CDR3 loop is CASSSSGGLTEAFF. In DNA, the CDR3 is TGTGCCAGCAGTTCCAGTGGGGGGCTCACTGAAGCTTTCTTT. This chain connects TRBV6-5 to TRBJ1-1; a weak D match, TRBD1 (6 bases). Germline-derived CDR1 and CDR2 are MNHEY and SVGAGI. Between the trimmed V and J ends, which lost 4 bases and 4 bases, there was a span of 13 bases. This CDR3 comprises 14 residues.

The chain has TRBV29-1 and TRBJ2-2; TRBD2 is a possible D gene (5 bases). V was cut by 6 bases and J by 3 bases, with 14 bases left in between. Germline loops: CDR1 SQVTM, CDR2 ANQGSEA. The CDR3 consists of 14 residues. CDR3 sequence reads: CSVEASGDTGELFF. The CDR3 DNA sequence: TGCAGCGTGGAGGCGTCGGGCGACACCGGGGAGCTGTTTTTT.

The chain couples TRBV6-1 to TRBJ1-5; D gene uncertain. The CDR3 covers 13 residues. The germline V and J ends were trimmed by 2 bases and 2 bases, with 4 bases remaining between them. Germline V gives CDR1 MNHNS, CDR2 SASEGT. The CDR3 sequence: CASSEFGNQPQHF. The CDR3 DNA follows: TGTGCCAGCAGTGAATTTGGCAATCAGCCCCAGCATTTT.

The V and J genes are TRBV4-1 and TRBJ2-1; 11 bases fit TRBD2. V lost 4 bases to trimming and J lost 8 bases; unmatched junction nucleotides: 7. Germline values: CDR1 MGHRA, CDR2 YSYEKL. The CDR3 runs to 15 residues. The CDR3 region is CASSPTSGGSHEQFF. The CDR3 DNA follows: TGCGCCAGCAGCCCTACTAGCGGGGGAAGTCATGAGCAGTTCTTC.

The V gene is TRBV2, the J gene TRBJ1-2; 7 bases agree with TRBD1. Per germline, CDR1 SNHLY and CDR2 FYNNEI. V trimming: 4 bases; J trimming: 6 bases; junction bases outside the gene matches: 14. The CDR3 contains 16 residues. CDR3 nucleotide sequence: TGTGCCAGCAGTGTTCGGTCGAGTGACAGGGTTAATGGCTACACCTTC. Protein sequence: CASSVRSSDRVNGYTF.